The T cell receptor (beta chain) under discussion was sequenced for a study of esophageal squamous cell carcinoma under preoperative chemotherapy. TCRdb re-called the PCR reads through MiXCR, storing one row per CDR3 protein. The sample carries about 32,000 distinct CDR3 sequences, approximately 51% recorded once. Time point indicated: after preoperative PTX-NDP chemotherapy. Patients received paclitaxel-nedaplatin as preoperative chemotherapy before surgery. With respect to this clonotype: The target antigen is unknown. This may come from a read error, since a much larger clone is one base off. Since the CDR3 does not end with the conserved phenylalanine or tryptophan, this likely comes from a read error.

The study's findings and limits: Abundant clones tended to shrink rather than expand after paclitaxel-nedaplatin. Chemotherapy was followed by significantly higher TCR diversity in peripheral T cells only, not tumor-infiltrating lymphocytes.

Sample collection occurred from a patient given preoperative chemotherapy. The receptor comes from a human donor with esophageal squamous cell carcinoma. The donor label of this sample is uncertain.

Here the CDR3 reads CASSTDIAQYS. CDR3 in DNA: TGTGCCAGCAGCACCGACATCGCCCAGTACTCC. The chain combines TRBV7-2 with TRBJ2-5; D ambiguous. This CDR3 contains 11 residues. Germline assignment: CDR1 SGHTA and CDR2 FQGNSA. V lost 5 bases to trimming and J lost 9 bases, with 10 bases between them.